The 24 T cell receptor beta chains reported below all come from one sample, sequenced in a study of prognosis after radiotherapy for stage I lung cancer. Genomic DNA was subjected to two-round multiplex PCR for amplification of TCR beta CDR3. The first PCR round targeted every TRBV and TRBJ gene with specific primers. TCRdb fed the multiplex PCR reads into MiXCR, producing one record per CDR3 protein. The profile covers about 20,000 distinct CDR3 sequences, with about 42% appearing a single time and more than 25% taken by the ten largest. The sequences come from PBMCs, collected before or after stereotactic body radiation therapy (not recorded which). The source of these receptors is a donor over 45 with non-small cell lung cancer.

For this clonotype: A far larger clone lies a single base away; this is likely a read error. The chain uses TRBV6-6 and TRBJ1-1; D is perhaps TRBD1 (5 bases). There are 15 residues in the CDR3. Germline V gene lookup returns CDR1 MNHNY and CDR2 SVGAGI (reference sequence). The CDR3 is CASSYSSGRTTEDFF. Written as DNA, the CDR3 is TGTGCCAGCAGTTACTCGTCAGGGAGGACCACTGAAGATTTCTTT.

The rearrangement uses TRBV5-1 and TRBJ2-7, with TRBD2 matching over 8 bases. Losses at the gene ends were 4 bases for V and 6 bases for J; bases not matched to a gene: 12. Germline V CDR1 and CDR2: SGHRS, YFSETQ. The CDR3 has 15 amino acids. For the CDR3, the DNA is TGCGCCAGCAGCCCCCGGGGGGGGACCCAACCCGAGCAGTACTTC. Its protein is CASSPRGGTQPEQYF.

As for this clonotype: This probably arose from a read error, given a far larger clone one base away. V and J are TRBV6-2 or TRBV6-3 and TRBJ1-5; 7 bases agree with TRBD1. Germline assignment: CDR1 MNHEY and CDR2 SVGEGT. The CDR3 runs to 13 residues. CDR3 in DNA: TGTGTCAGCAGCGACAGGGAGGGTCAGCCCCAGCATTTT. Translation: CVSSDREGQPQHF.

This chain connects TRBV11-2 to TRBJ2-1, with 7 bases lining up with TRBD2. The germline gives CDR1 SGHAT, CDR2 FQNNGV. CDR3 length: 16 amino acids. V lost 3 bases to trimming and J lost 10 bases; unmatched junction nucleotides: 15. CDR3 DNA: TGTGCCAGCAGCTTCAGTACCTGGGGAGGGCCGGGAGAGCAGTTCTTC. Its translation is CASSFSTWGGPGEQFF.

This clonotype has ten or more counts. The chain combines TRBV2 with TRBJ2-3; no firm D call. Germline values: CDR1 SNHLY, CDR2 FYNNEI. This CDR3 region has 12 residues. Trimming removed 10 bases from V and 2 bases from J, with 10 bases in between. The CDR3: CANTGSTDTQYF. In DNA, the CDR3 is TGTGCCAATACCGGGTCCACAGATACGCAGTATTTT.

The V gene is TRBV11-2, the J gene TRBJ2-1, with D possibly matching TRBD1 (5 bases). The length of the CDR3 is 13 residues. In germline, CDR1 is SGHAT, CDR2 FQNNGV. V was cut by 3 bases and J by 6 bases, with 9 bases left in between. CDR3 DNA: TGTGCCAGCAGCTTTAGACAGCCCAATGAGCAGTTCTTC. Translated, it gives CASSFRQPNEQFF.

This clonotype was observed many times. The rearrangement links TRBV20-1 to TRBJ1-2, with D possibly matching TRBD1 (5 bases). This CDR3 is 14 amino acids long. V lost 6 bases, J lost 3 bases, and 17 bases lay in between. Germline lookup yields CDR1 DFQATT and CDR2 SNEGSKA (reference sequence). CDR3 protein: CSAPVAGFDYGYTF. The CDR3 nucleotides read TGCAGTGCCCCCGTCGCAGGGTTCGACTATGGCTACACCTTC.

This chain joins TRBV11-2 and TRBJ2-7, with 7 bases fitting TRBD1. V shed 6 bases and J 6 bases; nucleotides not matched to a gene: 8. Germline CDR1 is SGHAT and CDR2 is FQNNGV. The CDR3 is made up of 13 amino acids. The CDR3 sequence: CASRRFTGVEQYF. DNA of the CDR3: TGTGCCAGCAGGCGGTTTACAGGGGTCGAGCAGTACTTC.

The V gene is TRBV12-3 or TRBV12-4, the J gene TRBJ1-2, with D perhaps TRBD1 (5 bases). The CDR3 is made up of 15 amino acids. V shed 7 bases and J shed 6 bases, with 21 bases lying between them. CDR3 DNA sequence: TGTGCCAGCATCCTTACGGGACCGAATTTGAATGGCTACACCTTC. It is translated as CASILTGPNLNGYTF.

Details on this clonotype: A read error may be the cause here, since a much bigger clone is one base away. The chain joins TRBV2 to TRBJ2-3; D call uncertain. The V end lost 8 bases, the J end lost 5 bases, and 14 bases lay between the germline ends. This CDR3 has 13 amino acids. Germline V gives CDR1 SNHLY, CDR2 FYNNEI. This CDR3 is CASRLTVEDTQYF. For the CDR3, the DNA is TGTGCCAGCCGACTTACCGTCGAAGATACGCAGTATTTT.

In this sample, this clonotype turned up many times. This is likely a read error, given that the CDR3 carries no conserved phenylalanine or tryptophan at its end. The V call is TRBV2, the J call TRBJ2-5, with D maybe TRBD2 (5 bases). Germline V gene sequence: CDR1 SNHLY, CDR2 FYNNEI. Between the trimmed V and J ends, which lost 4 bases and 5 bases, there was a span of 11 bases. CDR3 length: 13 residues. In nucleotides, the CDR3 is TGTGCCAGCAGTGTTCCCGGGGAGGAGACCCAGTACCTC. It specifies CASSVPGEETQYL.

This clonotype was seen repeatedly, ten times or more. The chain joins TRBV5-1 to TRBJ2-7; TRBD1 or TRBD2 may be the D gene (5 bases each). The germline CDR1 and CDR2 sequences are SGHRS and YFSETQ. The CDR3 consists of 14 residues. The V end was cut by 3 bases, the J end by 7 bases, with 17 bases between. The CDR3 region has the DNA TGCGCCAGCAGCTCCAGAGGGACCCTCCTTGAGCAGTACTTC. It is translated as CASSSRGTLLEQYF.

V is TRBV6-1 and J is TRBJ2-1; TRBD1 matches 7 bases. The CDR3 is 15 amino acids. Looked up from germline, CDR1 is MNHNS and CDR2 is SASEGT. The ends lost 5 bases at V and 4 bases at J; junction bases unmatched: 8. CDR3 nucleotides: TGTGCCAGCAGTCTGGGGACAGTAAGGTACAATGAGCAGTTCTTC. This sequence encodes CASSLGTVRYNEQFF.

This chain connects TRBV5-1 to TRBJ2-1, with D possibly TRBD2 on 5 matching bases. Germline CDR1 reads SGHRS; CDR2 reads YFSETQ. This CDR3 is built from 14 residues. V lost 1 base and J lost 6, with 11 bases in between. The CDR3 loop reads CASSLTAGSNEQFF. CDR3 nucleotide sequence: TGCGCCAGCAGCTTGACGGCGGGCTCCAATGAGCAGTTCTTC. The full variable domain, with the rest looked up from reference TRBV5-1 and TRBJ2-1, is KAGVTQTPRYLIKTRGQQVTLSCSPISGHRSVSWYQQTPGQGLQFLFEYFSETQRNKGNFPGRFSGRQFSNSRSEMNVSTLELGDSALYLCASSLTAGSNEQFFGPGTRLTVL.

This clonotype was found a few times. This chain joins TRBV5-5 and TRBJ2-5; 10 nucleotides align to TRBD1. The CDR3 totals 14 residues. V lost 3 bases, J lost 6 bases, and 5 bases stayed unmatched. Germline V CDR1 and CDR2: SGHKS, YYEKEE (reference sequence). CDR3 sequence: CASSSGQGLKTQYF. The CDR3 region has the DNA TGTGCCAGCAGCTCGGGACAGGGGTTGAAGACCCAGTACTTC.

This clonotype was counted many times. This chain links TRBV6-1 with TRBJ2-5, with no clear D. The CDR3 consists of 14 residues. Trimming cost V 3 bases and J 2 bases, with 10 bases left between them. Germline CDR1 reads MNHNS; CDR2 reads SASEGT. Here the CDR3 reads CASSENYAQETQYF. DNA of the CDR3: TGTGCCAGCAGTGAGAACTACGCTCAAGAGACCCAGTACTTC.

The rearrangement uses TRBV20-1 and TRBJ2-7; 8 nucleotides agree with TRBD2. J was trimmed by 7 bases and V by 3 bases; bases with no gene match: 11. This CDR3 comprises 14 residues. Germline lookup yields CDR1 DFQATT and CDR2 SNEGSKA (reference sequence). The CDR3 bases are TGCAGTGCTAGGGCCGCGGGAGGTCTTTATGAGCAGTACTTC. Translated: CSARAAGGLYEQYF.

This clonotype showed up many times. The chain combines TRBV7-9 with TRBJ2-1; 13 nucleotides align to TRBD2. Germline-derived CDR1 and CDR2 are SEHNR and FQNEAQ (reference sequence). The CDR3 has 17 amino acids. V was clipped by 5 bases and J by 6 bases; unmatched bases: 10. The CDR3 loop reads CASSPPTSGRYFNEQFF. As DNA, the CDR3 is TGTGCCAGCAGCCCTCCGACTAGCGGGAGGTATTTCAATGAGCAGTTCTTC.

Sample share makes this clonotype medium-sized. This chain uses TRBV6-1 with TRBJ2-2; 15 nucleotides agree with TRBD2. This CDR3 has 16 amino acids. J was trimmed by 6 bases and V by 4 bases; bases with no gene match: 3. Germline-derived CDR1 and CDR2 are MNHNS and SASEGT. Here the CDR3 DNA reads TGTGCCAGCAGTGGGACTAGCGGGAGGGCGCCCGGGGAGCTGTTTTTT. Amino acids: CASSGTSGRAPGELFF.

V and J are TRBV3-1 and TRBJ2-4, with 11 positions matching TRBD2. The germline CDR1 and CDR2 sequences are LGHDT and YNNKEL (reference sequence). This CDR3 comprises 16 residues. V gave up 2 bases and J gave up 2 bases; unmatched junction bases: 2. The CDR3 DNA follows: TGTGCCAGCAGCCAAACTAGCGGGAGCCCCAAAAACATTCAGTACTTC. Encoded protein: CASSQTSGSPKNIQYF.

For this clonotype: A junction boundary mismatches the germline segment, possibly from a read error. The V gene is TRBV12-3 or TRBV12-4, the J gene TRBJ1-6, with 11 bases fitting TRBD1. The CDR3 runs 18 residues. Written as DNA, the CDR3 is TGTGCCAACAGTTTAATTTGGACAGGGGGCTTTTCTAATTCACCCCTCCACTTT. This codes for CANSLIWTGGFSNSPLHF.

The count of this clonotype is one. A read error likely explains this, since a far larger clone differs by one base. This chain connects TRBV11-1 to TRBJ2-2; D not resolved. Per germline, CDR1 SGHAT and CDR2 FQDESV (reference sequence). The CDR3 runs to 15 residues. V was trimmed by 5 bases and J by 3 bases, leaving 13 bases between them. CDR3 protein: CASSTMVRDTGELFF. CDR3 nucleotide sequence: TGTGCCAGCAGCACCATGGTCCGTGACACCGGGGAGCTGTTTTTT.

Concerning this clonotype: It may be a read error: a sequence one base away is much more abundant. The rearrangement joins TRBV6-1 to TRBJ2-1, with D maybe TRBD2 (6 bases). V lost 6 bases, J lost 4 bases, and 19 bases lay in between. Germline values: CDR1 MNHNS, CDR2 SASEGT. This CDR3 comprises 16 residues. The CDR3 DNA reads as TGTGCCAGCAGCTCCCCGGGGGTGGAGGCATACAATGAGCAGTTCTTC. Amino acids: CASSSPGVEAYNEQFF.

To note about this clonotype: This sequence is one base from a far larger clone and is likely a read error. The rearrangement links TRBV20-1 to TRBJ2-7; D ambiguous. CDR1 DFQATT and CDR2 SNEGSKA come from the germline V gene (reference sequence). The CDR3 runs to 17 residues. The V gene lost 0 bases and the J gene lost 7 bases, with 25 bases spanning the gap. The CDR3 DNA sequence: TGCAGTGCTAGAGATACGGGTGGGCTGAGCTCCTACAATGAGCAGTACTTC. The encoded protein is CSARDTGGLSSYNEQYF.